Many counts were recorded for the clone carrying this T cell receptor beta chain. Antigen unknown. Constant-segment primers and 5'RACE yielded cDNA libraries for TCR alpha and TCR beta, each carrying sample barcodes and UMIs. TCRdb recomputed calls from the 5' RACE reads with MiXCR, one row per CDR3 protein. The sample includes roughly 130,000 distinct CDR3 sequences, roughly 15% seen only once; the top ten take about 15%. This entry comes from a study of T-cell memory formation after mild COVID-19. The study's findings and limits: Clones contracting across day 15 to 85 had a balanced CD4/CD8 profile; later expanding clones leaned CD4+. The appearance of some responding clones in pre-infection memory suggested that cross-reactive memory joined.

CDR1 and CDR2 from the germline V gene are SGHVS and FNYEAQ. V was clipped by 2 bases and J by 6 bases; unmatched bases: 5. CDR3 length: 15 amino acids. The sequencing input was PBMCs or a T cell subset sorted from them (not recorded which). The TCR was taken from an adult woman who had mild COVID-19 (a few samples of this study predate the infection). Cell type and time point are not known. The chain uses TRBV7-6 and TRBJ2-2, with 8 bases matching TRBD2. The CDR3 DNA reads TGTGCCAGCAGCTTAAATTCCGGGGGGGCCGGGGAGCTGTTTTTT. Translated: CASSLNSGGAGELFF.